This T cell receptor (beta chain) was found in a study of shared T cell receptors in the human thymus (dated by TCRdb to the early 2020s). Looking at the study overall: The study examined how the human thymus generates shared, self-reactive T-cell receptor alpha chains.

The CDR1 and CDR2 encoded by the germline V gene are MGHDK and SYGVNS. V is trimmed back by 4 bases and J by 10 bases, and the junction contains 10 bases that no gene match accounts for. The CDR3 numbers 15 residues from cysteine through phenylalanine. The only DNA kept is the CDR3, 45 bases in frame from the first base. In the case of this clone: Its antigen specificity is not known. No qualities accompany the bases; no much larger clone lies one base away.

The library relied on the immunoSEQ multiplex PCR assay. TCRdb took over this immuneACCESS table, retaining in-frame rearrangements with V and J assigned. Such tables are incomplete; in checked studies, under half of the missing clones stem from an unresolved V gene, and the remainder is unexplained. This sample holds around 730,000 clones; 70% to 90% were observed only once. In total, the top ten clones hold roughly 0.01% of the sample. These data also featured in a second study, about human thymus T cells. Per that second paper: Donors were immunologically healthy infants undergoing open corrective cardiac surgery for congenital heart defects in Finland. The thymus tissue came from surgical resects taken out during corrective cardiac surgery. Biased V and J gene segment usage appeared to be present in both thymic and peripheral blood repertoires. The related research found that thymic TCR repertoires overlapped highly between unrelated individuals. The study used about eight infant thymus samples plus four related peripheral blood samples to characterize TCR alpha and beta repertoires. Donor ages ranging from roughly 6 to 250 days were recorded, and more than five male and a couple of female infants were included in the cohort. After being mechanically released from the tissue, thymocytes were kept at -70 degrees C in pellets of 10-30 million cells. Genomic DNA was extracted from frozen cell pellets with a QIAsymphony instrument. TCRB and TCRAD loci were amplified from a standardized quantity of quality-controlled genomic DNA using the immunoSEQ multiplex PCR assay. Amplicons spanned the V(D)J region at a length sufficient to cover the CDR3 and identify V and J genes. The amplicons were sequenced on an Illumina platform via the commercial immunoSEQ service. Primer bias and sequencing errors were corrected using previously described methods, and TCRAD and TCRB definitions followed the IMGT database. immunoSEQ Analyzer 3.0 and VDJTools were used for repertoire analysis, which covered basic statistics, V/J segment usage, diversity estimates, rarefaction and pairwise overlap. Diversity was estimated using the Chao1, ChaoE, Efron-Thisted, Shannon and inverse Simpson indices, and was also estimated on datasets down-sampled to the size of the smallest sample. For repertoire overlap, CDR3 nucleotide sequence, V gene and J gene had to match strictly, and clustering was done by Jaccard-based multidimensional scaling. On average, roughly 810,000 unique TCRB clonotypes were obtained from thymus samples, compared with approximately 84,000 from blood samples.

The sample consisted of thymocytes. This TCR came from a girl less than two years old with a congenital heart defect. Donor details come from another sample of the same person, matched by shared clones. This chain is built from TRBV25-1 and TRBJ1-4, with 9 central nucleotides matching TRBD1. At the DNA level, the sequence is TGTGCCAGCAGTGGAAAACAGGGGGCAAAGGGAAAACTGTTTTTT. It translates as CASSGKQGAKGKLFF.